A selection of T cell receptor beta chains follows, all from one sample in a study of blood T cell repertoires in COVID-19. Sequenced by immunoSEQ multiplex PCR; TCRdb stores in-frame clones only, minus some. This table has 200,000 to 300,000 clones, approximately 86% appearing once. The sequencing sample was made of peripheral blood. Every receptor here comes from an elderly man with acute or convalescent COVID-19. The CDR3 runs from the conserved cysteine through the conserved F or W. The order of the fields is clone size, V gene, D gene, J gene, CDR3 protein, CDR3 DNA. D genes are given only for firm matches. Some rows have no size entry. The others give once, few or many, or a class for an expanded clone.

clone size: .; V gene: TRBV11-1; D gene: TRBD2; J gene: TRBJ2-2; CDR3 protein: CASRPAGTTAGELFF; CDR3 DNA: TGTGCCAGCAGACCTGCCGGGACTACCGCCGGGGAGCTGTTTTTT
clone size: .; V gene: TRBV27; D gene: TRBD2; J gene: TRBJ2-5; CDR3 protein: CASRTTGTSGVQETQYF; CDR3 DNA: TGTGCCAGCAGGACGACCGGGACTAGCGGGGTACAGGAGACCCAGTACTTC
clone size: .; V gene: TRBV7-2; D gene: .; J gene: TRBJ1-2; CDR3 protein: CASSAGVGASTGYTF; CDR3 DNA: TGTGCCAGCAGCGCTGGAGTGGGGGCGAGTACTGGCTACACCTTC
clone size: .; V gene: TRBV2; D gene: TRBD1; J gene: TRBJ2-5; CDR3 protein: CASDRGSWRETQYF; CDR3 DNA: TGTGCCAGCGACAGGGGAAGTTGGCGAGAGACCCAGTACTTC
clone size: .; V gene: TRBV3-1/TRBV3-2; D gene: TRBD1; J gene: TRBJ2-7; CDR3 protein: CASSPRDSLYEQYF; CDR3 DNA: TGTGCCAGCAGCCCTCGGGACAGCCTCTACGAGCAGTACTTC
clone size: .; V gene: TRBV7-9; D gene: TRBD1; J gene: TRBJ2-1; CDR3 protein: CASSLAGTGNNEQFF; CDR3 DNA: TGTGCCAGCAGCTTAGCCGGGACAGGCAACAATGAGCAGTTCTTC
clone size: once; V gene: TRBV7-2; D gene: .; J gene: TRBJ1-2; CDR3 protein: CASSLVDRRGGYTF; CDR3 DNA: TGTGCCAGCAGCTTAGTGGATCGGAGGGGTGGCTACACCTTC
clone size: .; V gene: TRBV5-6; D gene: .; J gene: TRBJ1-5; CDR3 protein: CASSNWAGRRNQPQHF; CDR3 DNA: TGTGCCAGCAGCAACTGGGCAGGGAGGCGCAATCAGCCCCAGCATTTT
clone size: .; V gene: TRBV19; D gene: .; J gene: TRBJ1-5; CDR3 protein: CASSTGWGEPQHF; CDR3 DNA: TGTGCCAGTAGTACCGGGTGGGGAGAGCCCCAGCATTTT
clone size: .; V gene: TRBV19; D gene: TRBD1; J gene: TRBJ1-5; CDR3 protein: CASSPSDRGNNQPQHF; CDR3 DNA: TGTGCCAGTAGTCCTTCTGACAGGGGGAACAATCAGCCCCAGCATTTT
clone size: .; V gene: TRBV5-1; D gene: TRBD2; J gene: TRBJ2-3; CDR3 protein: CASSSRLADTDTQYF; CDR3 DNA: TGCGCCAGCAGCTCGCGACTAGCGGACACAGATACGCAGTATTTT
clone size: .; V gene: TRBV5-1; D gene: TRBD2; J gene: TRBJ2-1; CDR3 protein: CASSLDLAGGYNEQFF; CDR3 DNA: TGCGCCAGCAGCTTGGACCTAGCGGGGGGATACAATGAGCAGTTCTTC
clone size: once; V gene: TRBV2; D gene: TRBD1; J gene: TRBJ1-4; CDR3 protein: CASRRQGTATNEKLFF; CDR3 DNA: TGTGCCAGCAGGAGACAGGGGACCGCAACTAATGAAAAACTGTTTTTT
clone size: few; V gene: TRBV6-5; D gene: TRBD1; J gene: TRBJ2-7; CDR3 protein: CASSTGQGRAYEQYF; CDR3 DNA: TGTGCCAGCAGCACTGGACAGGGGAGGGCCTACGAGCAGTACTTC
clone size: .; V gene: TRBV5-1; D gene: .; J gene: TRBJ2-1; CDR3 protein: CASSFGQTWDEQFF; CDR3 DNA: TGCGCCAGCAGCTTCGGACAGACATGGGATGAGCAGTTCTTC
clone size: .; V gene: TRBV27; D gene: TRBD2; J gene: TRBJ2-3; CDR3 protein: CASSSGLAWSTDTQYF; CDR3 DNA: TGTGCCAGCAGTTCAGGACTAGCTTGGAGCACAGATACGCAGTATTTT
clone size: .; V gene: TRBV5-1; D gene: .; J gene: TRBJ2-1; CDR3 protein: CASSLAGSREQFF; CDR3 DNA: TGCGCCAGCAGCTTGGCTGGCAGTCGTGAGCAGTTCTTC
clone size: .; V gene: TRBV5-4; D gene: .; J gene: TRBJ1-6; CDR3 protein: CASSSVRGGSNSPLHF; CDR3 DNA: TGTGCCAGCAGCTCTGTTAGGGGGGGAAGTAATTCACCCCTCCACTTT
clone size: few; V gene: TRBV15; D gene: .; J gene: TRBJ1-2; CDR3 protein: CATSRDRGIYYGYTF; CDR3 DNA: TGTGCCACCAGCAGAGATAGGGGGATTTACTATGGCTACACCTTC
clone size: .; V gene: TRBV4-2; D gene: TRBD2; J gene: TRBJ2-7; CDR3 protein: CASSQGGGLAGDEQYF; CDR3 DNA: TGTGCCAGCAGCCAAGGGGGAGGGCTAGCGGGGGACGAGCAGTACTTC
clone size: .; V gene: TRBV5-6; D gene: .; J gene: TRBJ1-6; CDR3 protein: CASSFLGHLGYNSPLHF; CDR3 DNA: TGTGCCAGCAGCTTCTTGGGACATCTCGGTTATAATTCACCCCTCCACTTT
clone size: .; V gene: TRBV7-3; D gene: TRBD1; J gene: TRBJ1-4; CDR3 protein: CGTGDREKLFF; CDR3 DNA: TGTGGGACAGGGGATCGTGAAAAACTGTTTTTT
clone size: .; V gene: TRBV25-1; D gene: TRBD2; J gene: TRBJ2-4; CDR3 protein: CASSDTSGGNIQYF; CDR3 DNA: TGTGCCAGCAGTGATACCAGCGGGGGAAACATTCAGTACTTC
clone size: .; V gene: TRBV3-1/TRBV3-2; D gene: TRBD1; J gene: TRBJ2-7; CDR3 protein: CAKLRAPTGGEQYF; CDR3 DNA: TGTGCCAAACTGAGGGCCCCGACAGGGGGCGAGCAGTACTTC
clone size: .; V gene: TRBV2; D gene: .; J gene: TRBJ1-1; CDR3 protein: CASSEGAFPYTEAFF; CDR3 DNA: TGTGCCAGCAGTGAAGGAGCTTTCCCCTACACTGAAGCTTTCTTT
clone size: .; V gene: TRBV5-4; D gene: TRBD2; J gene: TRBJ2-1; CDR3 protein: CASSLTAGVRNEQFF; CDR3 DNA: TGTGCCAGCAGCTTGACTGCGGGAGTTAGGAATGAGCAGTTCTTC
clone size: .; V gene: TRBV27; D gene: .; J gene: TRBJ2-7; CDR3 protein: CASSLIGSSYEQYF; CDR3 DNA: TGTGCCAGCAGTTTAATCGGTAGCTCCTACGAGCAGTACTTC
clone size: few; V gene: TRBV7-2; D gene: TRBD2; J gene: TRBJ2-7; CDR3 protein: CASSTSLAGVGYEQYF; CDR3 DNA: TGTGCCAGCAGCACGTCCCTAGCGGGAGTTGGATACGAGCAGTACTTC